These 30 T cell receptor beta chains were all obtained from the same sample, sequenced in a study of response to subunit inactivated influenza vaccine. Via MiXCR, TCRdb re-called the RT-PCR reads, giving one row per CDR3 protein. The sample shows about 620,000 distinct CDR3 sequences, roughly 10% of them seen only once. The specimen comprised PBMCs from blood, sampled on the day of vaccination. These receptors were taken from a man aged 45 to 65 who received an inactivated influenza vaccine.

This clonotype was observed a few times. The chain has TRBV3-1 and TRBJ2-6; D tentatively reads TRBD1 or TRBD2 (5 bases each). V lost 4 bases to trimming and J lost 0 bases, with 19 bases between them. The germline V gene encodes CDR1 LGHDT and CDR2 YNNKEL (reference sequence). CDR3 length: 19 residues. The CDR3: CASSRGTWITISGANVLTF. The CDR3 region has the DNA TGTGCCAGCAGCCGAGGGACCTGGATCACCATCTCTGGGGCCAACGTCCTGACTTTC.

This clonotype was recorded a few times. The chain is built from TRBV28 and TRBJ2-5; the D gene could be TRBD1 or TRBD2 (5 bases each). Germline V lookup: CDR1 MDHEN, CDR2 SYDVKM. Trimming shortened V by 5 bases and J by 7 bases, and 20 bases separated the two germline ends. There are 15 residues in the CDR3. CDR3 DNA: TGTGCCAGCAGTACCAACCGGGGCTCCCTGGGGACCCAGTACTTC. It codes for CASSTNRGSLGTQYF.

In its sample, this clonotype was seen once. V usage is TRBV7-9 and J usage is TRBJ2-1, with 9 bases lining up with TRBD1. Losses at the gene ends were 7 bases for V and 7 bases for J; bases not matched to a gene: 5. The V gene's germline CDR1 is SEHNR and CDR2 FQNEAQ (reference sequence). The CDR3 contains 13 residues. CDR3 coding DNA: TGTGCCAGCAAGAGGACAGGGGAGAATGAGCAGTTCTTC. It yields the protein CASKRTGENEQFF.

This clonotype was detected a few times. The genes are TRBV20-1 and TRBJ2-5, with D tentatively TRBD1 (6 bases). Per germline, CDR1 DFQATT and CDR2 SNEGSKA (reference sequence). The CDR3 is 12 residues long. The V and J ends lost 6 bases and 5 bases respectively, with 13 bases between them. CDR3 loop: CSATQGSETQYF. CDR3 coding DNA: TGCAGTGCAACTCAGGGGAGCGAGACCCAGTACTTC.

This clonotype showed up just a few times. This chain links TRBV28 with TRBJ2-2; 9 bases map to TRBD2. Germline CDR1 MDHEN, CDR2 SYDVKM. The CDR3 has 16 residues. V shed 4 bases, J shed 4 bases, and the junction held 7 bases outside the gene matches. For the CDR3, the DNA is TGTGCCAGCAGTTGCGGGAGGGATAAATGCACCGGGGAGCTGTTTTTT. Residues: CASSCGRDKCTGELFF. Combining the CDR3 with reference TRBV28 and TRBJ2-2 gives the whole variable domain DVKVTQSSRYLVKRTGEKVFLECVQDMDHENMFWYRQDPGLGLRLIYFSYDVKMKEKGDIPEGYSVSREKKERFSLILESASTNQTSMYLCASSCGRDKCTGELFFGEGSRLTVL.

In this sample, this clonotype turned up a few times. The rearrangement links TRBV13 to TRBJ1-3; 7 nucleotides agree with TRBD1. This CDR3 is built from 17 residues. Unmatched junction bases numbered 18, after V lost 7 bases and J lost 6 bases. Germline CDR1 and CDR2: PRHDT and FYEKMQ (reference sequence). In DNA form, the CDR3 reads TGTGCCAGCACCATCTCTCAAAGGATGACAGGGCAAAACACCATATATTTT. Its protein is CASTISQRMTGQNTIYF.

In the case of this clonotype: A much more abundant neighbour one base away suggests this may be a read error. The CDR3 reads CTSSLLSGNSPLHF. CDR3 DNA sequence: TGTACCAGCAGTTTATTGAGCGGGAATTCACCCCTCCACTTT. The genes are TRBV12-3 or TRBV12-4 and TRBJ1-6; no firm D call. This CDR3 contains 14 residues.

There are a few counts of this clonotype. V is TRBV15 and J is TRBJ2-5, with 9 bases matching TRBD2. V was clipped by 0 bases and J by 1 base; unmatched bases: 9. The CDR3 has 18 amino acids. CDR1 LNHNV and CDR2 YYDKDF come from the germline V gene (reference sequence). As DNA, the CDR3 is TGTGCCACCAGCAGAGATAGCCTAGCGGGGTCAGGCCAAGAGACCCAGTACTTC. Translation: CATSRDSLAGSGQETQYF.

This clonotype occurred a few times. V is TRBV20-1 and J is TRBJ2-7, with 7 bases that match TRBD2. Unmatched junction bases numbered 15, after V lost 6 bases and J lost 7 bases. This CDR3 is 14 amino acids long. Germline CDR1 DFQATT, CDR2 SNEGSKA (reference sequence). CDR3 sequence reads: CSAPRIGGGLEQYF. The CDR3 DNA reads TGCAGTGCACCCCGGATAGGCGGGGGATTGGAGCAGTACTTC.

The rearrangement links TRBV12-3 or TRBV12-4 to TRBJ2-7; 8 bases agree with TRBD2. The trim removed 3 bases at V and 3 bases at J, leaving 4 bases unmatched. The CDR3 spans 14 residues. The CDR3 here is CASSFQREYYEQYF. The CDR3 region has the DNA TGTGCCAGCAGTTTTCAGCGGGAGTACTACGAGCAGTACTTC.

This clonotype was counted many times. CDR3 residues: CATSRGSGVRETQYF. For the CDR3, the DNA is TGTGCCACCAGCAGAGGTAGCGGGGTGCGGGAGACCCAGTACTTC. V and J are TRBV15 and TRBJ2-5; 8 nucleotides agree with TRBD2. Trimming took 1 base from V and 5 from J; bases not matched to a gene: 6. CDR3 length: 15 amino acids. The germline gives CDR1 LNHNV, CDR2 YYDKDF (reference sequence).

There are a few counts of this clonotype. The chain employs TRBV24-1 and TRBJ2-1, with 10 bases aligning to TRBD1. The length of the CDR3 is 16 residues. The V gene's germline CDR1 is KGHDR and CDR2 SFDVKD. The V segment lost 3 bases and the J segment 10 bases; nucleotides outside the gene matches: 11. CDR3 nucleotide sequence: TGTGCCACCAGTGATCCCGGGACAGGGGATCTGGGCGAGCAGTTCTTC. It codes for CATSDPGTGDLGEQFF.

The chain joins TRBV29-1 to TRBJ2-3, with D uncertain. CDR1 is SQVTM and CDR2 is ANQGSEA in the germline V gene. The CDR3 is 13 amino acids. Trimming shortened V by 1 base and J by 1 base, and 6 bases separated the two germline ends. The CDR3, as DNA: TGCAGCGTTGAAGGAGAAGGCACAGATACGCAGTATTTT. Its protein product is CSVEGEGTDTQYF.

The chain links TRBV20-1 to TRBJ1-1; D is possibly TRBD1 (6 bases). Trimming shortened V by 0 bases and J by 1 base, and 9 bases separated the two germline ends. Germline V CDR1 and CDR2: DFQATT, SNEGSKA (reference sequence). This CDR3 region has 14 residues. This CDR3 is CSARDGTTNTEAFF. Here the CDR3 DNA reads TGCAGTGCTAGAGATGGGACAACGAACACTGAAGCTTTCTTT.

This clonotype was counted a few times. The chain is built from TRBV5-1 and TRBJ1-1; no clear D gene. V dropped 4 bases and J dropped 10 bases, with 20 bases sitting between them. The CDR3 sequence is 14 residues long. Germline lookup yields CDR1 SGHRS and CDR2 YFSETQ. The CDR3 loop reads CASSLASGVERAFF. The DNA for the CDR3 is TGCGCCAGCAGCCTGGCTAGTGGCGTGGAACGAGCTTTCTTT. Based on the CDR3 plus reference TRBV5-1 and TRBJ1-1, the full variable domain is KAGVTQTPRYLIKTRGQQVTLSCSPISGHRSVSWYQQTPGQGLQFLFEYFSETQRNKGNFPGRFSGRQFSNSRSEMNVSTLELGDSALYLCASSLASGVERAFFGQGTRLTVV.

This clonotype has just a few counts. The CDR3 DNA is TGCAGCGTTGAAGGAGGCAGGGGGCGAGTTACAGATACGCAGTATTTT. Translation gives CSVEGGRGRVTDTQYF. J is TRBJ2-3 and V is TRBV29-1; 8 bases match TRBD1. V trimming: 1 base; J trimming: 3 bases; junction bases outside the gene matches: 9. Germline-derived CDR1 and CDR2 are SQVTM and ANQGSEA. The CDR3 consists of 16 residues.

Turning to this clonotype: Its ends do not fully match the called genes, so a read error is possible. The chain links TRBV29-1 to TRBJ2-5; either TRBD1 or TRBD2 may supply D (5 bases each). This CDR3 is built from 19 residues. Germline V gives CDR1 SQVTM, CDR2 ANQGSEA. The DNA for the CDR3 is TGCGGCGTCGGCTATTGGGGCTGGTCGGGCCCTAGCCCTCGGGAGACCCAGTACTTC. Translating gives CGVGYWGWSGPSPRETQYF.

This clonotype was detected only a few times. The gene calls are TRBV5-1 and TRBJ2-7; 7 bases fit TRBD1. The CDR3 contains 15 residues. The J segment lost 0 bases and the V segment lost 2 bases, leaving 5 bases of the junction unmatched. CDR1 is SGHRS and CDR2 is YFSETQ in the germline V gene. Written as DNA, the CDR3 is TGCGCCAGCAGCTTTCTCCGGGACAGCTCCTACGAGCAGTACTTC. Translation gives CASSFLRDSSYEQYF.

The gene calls are TRBV5-1 and TRBJ1-1; 7 bases align to TRBD1. The CDR3 contains 15 residues. The germline V gene encodes CDR1 SGHRS and CDR2 YFSETQ. V was pared by 2 bases and J by 4 bases, with 8 bases of the junction left unmatched. The CDR3 DNA reads as TGCGCCAGCAGCTTCGGTAACAGGGGAGGCACTGAAGCTTTCTTT. It codes for CASSFGNRGGTEAFF.

There are a few counts of this clonotype. The V gene is TRBV29-1, the J gene TRBJ2-2; the match to TRBD2 covers 8 bases. This CDR3 spans 12 amino acids. Germline V gene sequence: CDR1 SQVTM, CDR2 ANQGSEA. V shed 7 bases and J 6 bases; nucleotides not matched to a gene: 4. Written as DNA, the CDR3 is TGCAGCGCCCGCGGGGGGTCCGGGGAGCTGTTTTTT. This translates into CSARGGSGELFF.

The gene calls are TRBV5-4 and TRBJ2-1; unclear D gene. V was shortened by 2 bases and J by 8 bases, with 8 bases between the two germline ends. The CDR3 runs to 12 residues. Looked up from germline, CDR1 is SGHNT and CDR2 is YYREEE (reference sequence). CDR3 DNA: TGTGCCAGCAGCTTAAGATTGGATGAGCAGTTCTTC. Translated: CASSLRLDEQFF.

There are a few counts of this clonotype. Here the CDR3 reads CASSYSWGQGAQNNGGYTF. In nucleotides, the CDR3 is TGTGCCAGCAGTTACTCATGGGGACAGGGGGCGCAAAATAACGGCGGCTACACCTTC. V is TRBV6-5 and J is TRBJ1-2, with 12 bases lining up with TRBD1. The CDR3 loop spans 19 amino acids. Germline V gene data show CDR1 as MNHEY and CDR2 as SVGAGI. J lost 8 bases, V lost 0 bases, and 16 bases had no gene match.

J is TRBJ1-1 and V is TRBV12-3 or TRBV12-4; tentative D call: TRBD1 (5 bases). This CDR3 contains 12 residues. Trimming pared 1 base from V and 11 bases from J, leaving 11 bases between. Here the CDR3 DNA reads TGTGCCAGCAGTTTAGAAGTAGGGGTCGCTTTCTTT. Translation: CASSLEVGVAFF.

This clonotype was seen only a few times. The V call is TRBV21-1, the J call TRBJ1-1; the table calls TRBD1, which could not be checked here. TRBV21-1 is marked as a pseudogene. There are 14 residues in the CDR3. The chain's CDR3 is CASSRGGWDTEAFF. Written as DNA, the CDR3 is TGTGCCAGCAGCAGGGGGGGCTGGGACACTGAAGCTTTCTTT.

This clonotype was seen a handful of times. The CDR3 loop reads CASSHSMVEREQYF. Here the CDR3 DNA reads TGCGCCAGCAGCCACTCAATGGTTGAGCGCGAGCAGTACTTC. The chain couples TRBV4-3 to TRBJ2-7; no reliable D call. Germline assignment: CDR1 LGHNA and CDR2 YSLEER. V dropped 3 bases and J dropped 6 bases, with 15 bases sitting between them. The CDR3 is made up of 14 amino acids.

This clonotype was observed a handful of times. This chain links TRBV20-1 with TRBJ2-1; the match to TRBD2 covers 8 bases. Trimming removed 0 bases from V and 4 bases from J; junction bases left unmatched: 11. Germline V lookup: CDR1 DFQATT, CDR2 SNEGSKA (reference sequence). The CDR3 has 17 amino acids. The chain's CDR3 is CSARDLQRELKYNEQFF. DNA for the CDR3: TGCAGTGCTAGAGATCTCCAGCGGGAGTTAAAGTACAATGAGCAGTTCTTC.

This clonotype appeared many times. The chain has TRBV11-2 and TRBJ2-3; 7 bases map to TRBD2. V was clipped by 0 bases and J by 3 bases; unmatched bases: 9. CDR3 length: 17 amino acids. CDR1 is SGHAT and CDR2 is FQNNGV in the germline V gene. The CDR3 loop is CASSLDSLAFGTDTQYF. The DNA for the CDR3 is TGTGCCAGCAGCTTAGATTCACTAGCGTTTGGGACAGATACGCAGTATTTT.

This clonotype appeared a few times. The rearrangement links TRBV29-1 to TRBJ1-1; D remains ambiguous. Trimming removed 6 bases at V and 3 bases at J, with 11 bases between. Germline values: CDR1 SQVTM, CDR2 ANQGSEA. The CDR3 consists of 12 residues. The CDR3 region is CSVLRVDTEAFF. For the CDR3, the DNA is TGCAGCGTCCTACGGGTGGACACTGAAGCTTTCTTT.

This clonotype has a handful of counts. This clone may be a read error of a much larger clone one base away. The chain combines TRBV7-9 with TRBJ2-7, with 9 bases identical to TRBD1. The CDR3 is 13 amino acids. In germline, CDR1 is SEHNR, CDR2 FQNEAQ (reference sequence). V gave up 8 bases and J gave up 3 bases; unmatched junction bases: 5. CDR3 residues: CASGPGQGYEQYF. The DNA for the CDR3 is TGTGCCAGCGGTCCGGGACAGGGCTACGAGCAGTACTTC.

This clonotype came up a few times. The chain joins TRBV7-2 to TRBJ2-7; D possibly corresponds to TRBD1 (6 bases). Trimming took off 1 base at V and 4 bases at J, with 17 bases between the two ends. Germline CDR1 SGHTA, CDR2 FQGNSA. The CDR3 covers 16 residues. CDR3: CASSLVAQGSQYEQYF. The CDR3 region has the DNA TGTGCCAGCAGCTTAGTGGCTCAGGGGTCTCAATACGAGCAGTACTTC.